This T cell receptor beta chain was recovered during a study of cytomegalovirus exposure and HLA in healthy donors. The PCR had 60 Vbeta and 13 Jbeta primers. The table came from immunoSEQ multiplex PCR; TCRdb's copy has only in-frame clones and leaves some out. The sample lists around 280,000 clones, about 90% seen once, with about 2.5% in the top ten. V lost 4 bases to trimming and J lost 5 bases, with 15 bases between them. In germline, CDR1 is MNHEY, CDR2 SMNVEV (reference sequence). There are 14 residues in the CDR3. The source is a woman under 30 in good health and CMV-seronegative. The sample consisted of PBMCs. V is TRBV27 and J is TRBJ2-7; D is perhaps TRBD1 (6 bases). CDR3 sequence (DNA): TGTGCCAGCAGTTCACAGGGTAGTTTCAACGAGCAGTACTTC. This translates into CASSSQGSFNEQYF.